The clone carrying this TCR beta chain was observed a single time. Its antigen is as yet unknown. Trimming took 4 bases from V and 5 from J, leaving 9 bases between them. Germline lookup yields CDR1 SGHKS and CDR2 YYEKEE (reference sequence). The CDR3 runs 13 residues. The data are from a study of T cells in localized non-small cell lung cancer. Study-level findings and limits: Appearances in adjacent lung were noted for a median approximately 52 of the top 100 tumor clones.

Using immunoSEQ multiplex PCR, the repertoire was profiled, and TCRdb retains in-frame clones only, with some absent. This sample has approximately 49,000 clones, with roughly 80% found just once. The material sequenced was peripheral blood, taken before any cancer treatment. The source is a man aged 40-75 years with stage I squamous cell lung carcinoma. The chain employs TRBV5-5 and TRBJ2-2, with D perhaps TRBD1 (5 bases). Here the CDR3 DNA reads TGTGCCAGCAGCCCCACAGGAACCGGGGAGCTGTTTTTT. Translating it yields CASSPTGTGELFF.